The clone carrying this TCR beta chain has a count of ten or more. The antigen remains unidentified. The data stem from a study of Graves' ophthalmopathy and Graves' hyperthyroidism. Overall study results and limits: Most thyroid clonotypes expanded beyond 0.001 frequency were also found in blood.

Unmatched junction bases numbered 1, after V lost 3 bases and J lost 2 bases. CDR3 length equals 15 residues. Germline V CDR1 and CDR2: SNHLY, FYNNEI. The TCR beta CDR3 regions underwent amplification from RNA transcripts. The library came from an HTBI-primed first-round RT-PCR and a second-round multiplex PCR. Each CDR3 protein gets one entry after TCRdb re-called the multiplex PCR reads with MiXCR. The sample has roughly 300,000 distinct CDR3 sequences; roughly 15% are singletons. The chain carries TRBV2 and TRBJ2-6; 7 bases line up with TRBD1. This TCR came from an adult man with Graves' ophthalmopathy. What was sequenced was peripheral blood. The CDR3 here is CASSEGQPGANVLTF. Written as DNA, the CDR3 is TGTGCCAGCAGTGAGGGACAGCCTGGGGCCAACGTCCTGACTTTC. Supplemented by reference TRBV2 and TRBJ2-6, the full variable domain reads EPEVTQTPSHQVTQMGQEVILRCVPISNHLYFYWYRQILGQKVEFLVSFYNNEISEKSEIFDDQFSVERPDGSNFTLKIRSTKLEDSAMYFCASSEGQPGANVLTFGAGSRLTVL.